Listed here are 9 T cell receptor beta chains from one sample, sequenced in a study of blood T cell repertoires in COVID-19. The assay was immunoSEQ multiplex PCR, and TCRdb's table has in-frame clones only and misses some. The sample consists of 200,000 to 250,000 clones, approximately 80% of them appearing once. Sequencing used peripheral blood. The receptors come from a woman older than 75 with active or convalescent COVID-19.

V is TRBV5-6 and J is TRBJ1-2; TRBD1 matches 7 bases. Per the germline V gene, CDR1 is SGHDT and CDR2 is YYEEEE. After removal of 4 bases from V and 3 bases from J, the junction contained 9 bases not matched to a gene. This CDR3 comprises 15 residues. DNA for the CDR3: TGTGCCAGCAGCGGTGGGGTACAGGGGCACTATGGCTACACCTTC. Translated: CASSGGVQGHYGYTF.

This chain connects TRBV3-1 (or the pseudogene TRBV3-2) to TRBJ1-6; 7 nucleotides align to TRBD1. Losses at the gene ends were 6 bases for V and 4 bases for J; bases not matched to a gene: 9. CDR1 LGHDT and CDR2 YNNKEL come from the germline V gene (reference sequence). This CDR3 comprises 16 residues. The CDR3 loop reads CASRHDLQGYNSPLHF. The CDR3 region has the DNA TGTGCCAGCAGACACGACTTACAGGGGTATAATTCACCCCTCCACTTT.

CDR3 in amino acids: CASSSTGSNSYNEQFF. CDR3 in DNA: TGTGCCAGCTCATCCACGGGATCCAACTCCTACAATGAGCAGTTCTTC. The chain uses TRBV18 and TRBJ2-1; perhaps TRBD2 as D (5 bases). Trimming stripped 5 bases from V and 0 bases from J, with 14 bases between. Germline loops: CDR1 KGHSH, CDR2 LQKENI. The CDR3 loop spans 16 amino acids.

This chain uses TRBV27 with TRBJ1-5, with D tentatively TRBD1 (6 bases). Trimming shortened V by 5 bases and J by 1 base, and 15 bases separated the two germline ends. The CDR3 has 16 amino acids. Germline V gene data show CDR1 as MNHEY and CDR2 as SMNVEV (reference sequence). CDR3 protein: CASSPWGGSSNQPQHF. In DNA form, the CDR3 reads TGTGCCAGCAGTCCCTGGGGGGGCTCGAGCAATCAGCCCCAGCATTTT.

The CDR3 DNA sequence: TGCGCCAGCAGCGGGACAGGGGGCAGAGGGGAGCAGTTCTTC. It is translated as CASSGTGGRGEQFF. The chain uses TRBV4-1 and TRBJ2-1, with 12 bases aligning to TRBD1. The CDR3 has 14 residues. V trimming: 5 bases; J trimming: 10 bases; junction bases outside the gene matches: 6. Germline assignment: CDR1 MGHRA and CDR2 YSYEKL.

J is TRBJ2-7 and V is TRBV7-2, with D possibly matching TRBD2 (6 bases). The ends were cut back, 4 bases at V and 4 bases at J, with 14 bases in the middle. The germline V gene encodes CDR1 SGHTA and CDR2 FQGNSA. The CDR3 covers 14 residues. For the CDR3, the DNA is TGTGCCAGCAGCTCCGGGAGCTGGGAGTACGAGCAGTACTTC. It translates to CASSSGSWEYEQYF.

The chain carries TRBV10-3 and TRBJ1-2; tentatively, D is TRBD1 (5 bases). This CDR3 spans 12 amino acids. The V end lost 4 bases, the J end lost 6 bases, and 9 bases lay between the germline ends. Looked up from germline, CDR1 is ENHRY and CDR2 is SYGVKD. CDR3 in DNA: TGTGCCATCAGTGCAGCAGGGAATGGCTACACCTTC. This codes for CAISAAGNGYTF.

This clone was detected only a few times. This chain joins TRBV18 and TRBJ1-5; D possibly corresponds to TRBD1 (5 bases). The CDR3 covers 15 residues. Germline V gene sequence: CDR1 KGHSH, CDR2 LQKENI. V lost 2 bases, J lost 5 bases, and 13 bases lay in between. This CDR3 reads CASSPRALGDQPQHF. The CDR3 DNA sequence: TGTGCCAGCTCACCAAGGGCCCTAGGGGATCAGCCCCAGCATTTT.

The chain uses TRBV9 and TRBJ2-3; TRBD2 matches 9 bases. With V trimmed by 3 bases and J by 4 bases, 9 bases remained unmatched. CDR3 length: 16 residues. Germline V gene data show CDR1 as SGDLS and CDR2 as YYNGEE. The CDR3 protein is CASSAYSGSFADTQYF. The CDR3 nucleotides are TGTGCCAGCAGCGCCTATAGCGGGAGTTTTGCAGATACGCAGTATTTT.